The 19 T cell receptor beta chains listed next were all sequenced from one sample in a study of shared clonotypes between healthy human individuals. Profiling relied on immunoSEQ multiplex PCR, and the TCRdb table lists in-frame clones only, not all of them. The table shows 2 million to 2.5 million clones, with 92% occurring only once. Specimen: naive CD4+ T cells from PBMCs. Sample subset: CD45RA+ positively selected. The receptors were gathered from a man aged 18 to 30 in good health. Some clones in this sample may be carry-over from other donors' samples.

CDR3 coding DNA: TGTGCCAGCAGCTTACTCGGCGGGCTAAGCACAGATACGCAGTATTTT. This translates into CASSLLGGLSTDTQYF. This chain uses TRBV7-2 with TRBJ2-3; D is perhaps TRBD2 (5 bases). V was clipped by 2 bases and J by 0 bases, with 12 bases between them. The CDR3 runs 16 residues. The V gene's germline CDR1 is SGHTA and CDR2 FQGNSA.

The V gene is TRBV19, the J gene TRBJ2-1; 10 nucleotides match TRBD2. Germline V gene sequence: CDR1 LNHDA, CDR2 SQIVND (reference sequence). V lost 6 bases, J lost 7 bases, and 9 bases stayed unmatched. This CDR3 spans 15 amino acids. The CDR3 reads CASRRPSGSLNEQFF. As DNA, the CDR3 is TGTGCCAGTAGGAGACCTAGCGGGAGTCTGAATGAGCAGTTCTTC. Complete variable domain (other parts from reference TRBV19 and TRBJ2-1): DGGITQSPKYLFRKEGQNVTLSCEQNLNHDAMYWYRQDPGQGLRLIYYSQIVNDFQKGDIAEGYSVSREKKESFPLTVTSAQKNPTAFYLCASRRPSGSLNEQFFGPGTRLTVL.

The J gene is TRBJ1-1, the V gene TRBV27; D is unresolved. The V gene lost 4 bases and the J gene lost 0 bases, with 12 bases spanning the gap. The CDR3 is 15 amino acids. CDR1 is MNHEY, CDR2 SMNVEV, per germline (reference sequence). The DNA for the CDR3 is TGTGCCAGCAGTTCTGGCCGCAGATTGAACACTGAAGCTTTCTTT. It yields the protein CASSSGRRLNTEAFF.

The chain combines TRBV11-3 with TRBJ2-5, with 10 bases matching TRBD1. Germline CDR1 SGHNT, CDR2 YENEEA. The CDR3 extends over 16 amino acids. With V trimmed by 4 bases and J by 1 base, 6 bases remained unmatched. The CDR3 protein is CASSSPGQGGQETQYF. CDR3 DNA: TGTGCCAGCAGCTCCCCTGGACAGGGGGGCCAAGAGACCCAGTACTTC.

The gene calls are TRBV30 and TRBJ2-1, with 8 nucleotides matching TRBD1. Germline CDR1 and CDR2: GTSNPN and SVGIG (reference sequence). The CDR3 runs 17 residues. Trimming at V came to 3 bases and at J to 0 bases, leaving 10 bases not matched to a gene. The CDR3: CAWSGQGAASSYNEQFF. Here the CDR3 DNA reads TGTGCCTGGAGCGGACAGGGAGCCGCGAGCTCCTACAATGAGCAGTTCTTC.

The V and J genes are TRBV28 and TRBJ2-3, with D uncertain. The CDR3 sequence is 15 residues long. The germline V gene has CDR1 MDHEN and CDR2 SYDVKM. V gave up 8 bases and J gave up 0 bases, with 15 bases separating them. The CDR3 DNA is TGTGCCAGCCGTCGGTGGTCGCGGAGCACAGATACGCAGTATTTT. As protein: CASRRWSRSTDTQYF.

The chain uses TRBV6-1 and TRBJ1-1; D is undetermined. CDR3 length: 12 residues. Trimming took 4 bases from V and 7 from J, leaving 10 bases between them. Germline V gene data show CDR1 as MNHNS and CDR2 as SASEGT. CDR3 bases: TGTGCCAGCAGTGCCCAAATTGTTGAAGCTTTCTTT. Residues: CASSAQIVEAFF.

CDR3 protein: CASSPRRADTQYF. In DNA form, the CDR3 reads TGCGCCAGCAGCCCCAGGAGGGCAGATACGCAGTATTTT. This chain uses TRBV4-3 with TRBJ2-3; D might be TRBD2 (6 bases). The CDR3 is 13 amino acids. The V gene lost 4 bases and the J gene lost 4 bases, with 9 bases spanning the gap. CDR1 is LGHNA and CDR2 is YSLEER in the germline V gene.

This chain connects TRBV7-3 to TRBJ2-7; 8 nucleotides align to TRBD1. This CDR3 comprises 14 residues. The germline V gene has CDR1 SGHTA and CDR2 FQGTGA. V dropped 5 bases and J dropped 6; count of bases not matched to a gene: 9. This CDR3 reads CASSPTPQGGEQYF. The CDR3 nucleotides read TGTGCCAGCAGCCCTACGCCACAGGGGGGCGAGCAGTACTTC. The entire variable domain, with the rest obtained from reference TRBV7-3 and TRBJ2-7, is as follows: GAGVSQTPSNKVTEKGKYVELRCDPISGHTALYWYRQSLGQGPEFLIYFQGTGAADDSGLPNDRFFAVRPEGSVSTLKIQRTERGDSAVYLCASSPTPQGGEQYFGPGTRLTVT.

The V call is TRBV14, the J call TRBJ1-2; tentative D call: TRBD1 (6 bases). From germline, CDR1 is SGHDN and CDR2 FVKESK. The CDR3 loop spans 13 amino acids. The V and J ends lost 6 bases and 8 bases respectively, with 16 bases between them. CDR3 in DNA: TGTGCCAGCAGGGCTTCAGGGGCTGGCGGCTACACCTTC. Translated, it gives CASRASGAGGYTF. Supplemented by reference TRBV14 and TRBJ1-2, the full variable domain reads EAGVTQFPSHSVIEKGQTVTLRCDPISGHDNLYWYRRVMGKEIKFLLHFVKESKQDESGMPNNRFLAERTGGTYSTLKVQPAELEDSGVYFCASRASGAGGYTFGSGTRLTVV.

The chain combines TRBV5-1 with TRBJ1-2; TRBD1 aligns across 12 bases. This CDR3 region has 14 residues. Germline trimming cut 4 bases from V and 5 bases from J; bases unmatched to any gene: 3. Germline values: CDR1 SGHRS, CDR2 YFSETQ. Here the CDR3 DNA reads TGCGCCAGCAGCGGGACAGGGGGCGGTTATGGCTACACCTTC. Translating it yields CASSGTGGGYGYTF. Together with reference TRBV5-1 and TRBJ1-2, the CDR3 gives the full variable domain: KAGVTQTPRYLIKTRGQQVTLSCSPISGHRSVSWYQQTPGQGLQFLFEYFSETQRNKGNFPGRFSGRQFSNSRSEMNVSTLELGDSALYLCASSGTGGGYGYTFGSGTRLTVV.

As concerns this clone: This same CDR3 is encoded by further DNA sequences in the sample. The rearrangement joins TRBV7-9 to TRBJ1-2; D not resolved. The CDR3 has 14 amino acids. The germline V and J ends were trimmed by 0 bases and 2 bases, with 7 bases remaining between them. Germline V gives CDR1 SEHNR, CDR2 FQNEAQ (reference sequence). The CDR3 sequence: CASSLASGNYGYTF. The CDR3 DNA follows: TGTGCCAGCAGCTTAGCGTCCGGGAACTATGGCTACACCTTC.

In nucleotides, the CDR3 is TGCGCCAGCAGCCAGGGACCTAGCAGTTCCACAGATACGCAGTATTTT. Its protein is CASSQGPSSSTDTQYF. The chain recombines TRBV4-3 with TRBJ2-3, with D perhaps being TRBD1 or TRBD2 (5 bases each). The V gene's germline CDR1 is LGHNA and CDR2 YSLEER. This CDR3 comprises 16 residues. The V end was cut by 3 bases, the J end by 2 bases, with 15 bases between.

This chain joins TRBV2 and TRBJ2-7; TRBD1 is a possible D gene (5 bases). Trimming pared 4 bases from V and 0 bases from J, leaving 16 bases between. The CDR3 is 16 residues long. The V gene's germline CDR1 is SNHLY and CDR2 FYNNEI. In DNA, the CDR3 is TGTGCCAGCAGTGCTTACAGGCGCCCAAGCTCCTACGAGCAGTACTTC. It yields the protein CASSAYRRPSSYEQYF.

With regard to this clone: Other DNA variants within this sample encode the same CDR3. V and J are TRBV28 and TRBJ2-7; 9 positions agree with TRBD1. The trim removed 6 bases at V and 4 bases at J, leaving 7 bases unmatched. CDR1 is MDHEN, CDR2 SYDVKM, per germline. The CDR3 extends over 14 amino acids. The CDR3 DNA reads TGTGCCAGCAGAGAAACAGGGGGCTCATACGAGCAGTACTTC. Its protein product is CASRETGGSYEQYF.

The chain employs TRBV15 and TRBJ2-3; tentatively, D is TRBD2 (6 bases). V gave up 1 base and J gave up 0 bases, with 8 bases separating them. Germline V lookup: CDR1 LNHNV, CDR2 YYDKDF (reference sequence). This CDR3 spans 15 amino acids. CDR3 residues: CATSRVSGSTDTQYF. In DNA, the CDR3 is TGTGCCACCAGCAGAGTGAGCGGGAGCACAGATACGCAGTATTTT.

The chain is built from TRBV10-1 and TRBJ2-7, with a weak D call TRBD1 (5 bases). CDR1 and CDR2 from the germline V gene are WNHNN and SYGVQD (reference sequence). The CDR3 runs 15 residues. V shed 5 bases and J shed 0 bases, with 14 bases lying between them. The CDR3 loop reads CASSRSFRASYEQYF. CDR3 bases: TGCGCCAGCAGTCGCAGCTTCAGGGCCTCCTACGAGCAGTACTTC.

Worth noting for this clone: The same CDR3 can be traced to other DNA sequences in this sample. The V gene is TRBV28, the J gene TRBJ1-1; D not resolved. V dropped 1 base and J dropped 1 base, with 7 bases sitting between them. The CDR3 extends over 14 amino acids. Germline CDR1 is MDHEN and CDR2 is SYDVKM. CDR3 in DNA: TGTGCCAGCAGTTTATTATCGGGGAACACTGAAGCTTTCTTT. The encoded protein is CASSLLSGNTEAFF.

The chain uses TRBV6-5 and TRBJ2-4; D is uncertain. Between the trimmed V and J ends, which lost 8 bases and 0 bases, there was a span of 14 bases. This CDR3 spans 15 amino acids. Germline V gene sequence: CDR1 MNHEY, CDR2 SVGAGI. CDR3 nucleotides: TGTGCCAGCTCTGGTTCTACACTAGCCAAAAACATTCAGTACTTC. It yields the protein CASSGSTLAKNIQYF.